The rows below give T cell receptor beta chains drawn from one sample of a study of technical replicates of blood from several donors. The repertoire was sequenced with immunoSEQ multiplex PCR; TCRdb's copy has only in-frame clones and lacks some. The sample includes about 80,000 clones, 95% to 98% of them seen just once. Sequenced: T cells isolated from PBMCs. The origin of the receptors is a human donor in good health. Both conserved end residues are part of each CDR3. D genes are given only for firm matches. Clone size appears in some rows only: once, few, many, or a class for an expanded clone.

v_gene	j_gene	abundance	d_gene	CDR3nt	CDR3aa
TRBV5-8	TRBJ2-7	.	.	TGTGCCAGCAGCTTCCCCGACAGTCCCCATGGCTCCTACGAGCAGTACTTC	CASSFPDSPHGSYEQYF
TRBV7-8	TRBJ2-3	.	.	TGTGCCAGCAGCTCCGGACTACTTAGCACAGATACGCAGTATTTT	CASSSGLLSTDTQYF
TRBV15	TRBJ2-5	once	.	TGTGCCACCAGCAGAGAGCGCAGGGTAGCCCAAGAGACCCAGTACTTC	CATSRERRVAQETQYF
TRBV2	TRBJ1-2	.	TRBD1	TGTGCCAGCAGCGCCGGGACAGGGCCCTATGGCTACACCTTC	CASSAGTGPYGYTF
TRBV6-6	TRBJ2-1	.	.	TGTGCCAGCAGTCCCGGGGAGGCTCCGTTCTTC	CASSPGEAPFF
TRBV4-1	TRBJ1-1	.	TRBD1	TGCGCCAGCAGGCGACAGGGGGCAACTGAAGCTTTCTTT	CASRRQGATEAFF
TRBV5-6	TRBJ1-5	.	.	TGTGCCAGCAGCCTGAACAGGGTGAATCAGCCCCAGCATTTT	CASSLNRVNQPQHF
TRBV18	TRBJ1-1	once	.	TGTGCCAGCTCACCATCCGATGCCGGGGTAGGGGGCACTGAAGCTTTCTTT	CASSPSDAGVGGTEAFF
TRBV2	TRBJ2-7	.	TRBD1	TGTGCCAGCAGTAACACAGGGGGCCCCAGATTC	CASSNTGGPRF
TRBV6-4	TRBJ1-1	.	.	TGTGCCAGCAGGACCCGCCGACAGTCCACTGAAGCTTTCTTT	CASRTRRQSTEAFF
TRBV7-9	TRBJ2-1	.	.	TGTGCCAGCAGCAATCCAGCGGGCCGAGGCTCCTACAATGAGCAGTTCTTC	CASSNPAGRGSYNEQFF
TRBV5-1	TRBJ1-2	.	.	TGCGCCAGCAGCTACCCGGGACAAGATAACTATGGCTACACCTTC	CASSYPGQDNYGYTF
TRBV19	TRBJ1-5	.	TRBD1	TGTGCCAGTGGGACAGGGCATCAGCCCCAGCATTTT	CASGTGHQPQHF
TRBV27	TRBJ2-2	.	.	TGTGCCAGCAGTCCCCTAGACTCCACCGGGGAGCTGTTTTTT	CASSPLDSTGELFF
TRBV9	TRBJ1-1	.	.	TGTGCCAGCAGCGTATCACCGGGACAACAATACACTGAAGCTTTCTTT	CASSVSPGQQYTEAFF
TRBV11-2	TRBJ2-7	.	TRBD1	TGTGCCAGCAGCTCTAGGGGGCCTCCTTTTGGCGAGCAGTACTTC	CASSSRGPPFGEQYF
TRBV10-1	TRBJ2-1	once	.	TGCGCCAGCTCAGGTCCAAGCTCCTACAATGAGCAGTTCTTC	CASSGPSSYNEQFF
TRBV2	TRBJ2-7	.	.	TGTGCCAGCAGAGACAGGTTTGGAAGCTCCTACGAGCAGTACTTC	CASRDRFGSSYEQYF
TRBV4-1	TRBJ2-7	.	.	TGCGCCAGCAGCTCCGGGGAGGCCTACGAGCAGTACTTC	CASSSGEAYEQYF
TRBV28	TRBJ1-4	.	.	TGTGCCAGCAGTTCCCCTCGCCGCGGGGATGAAAAACTGTTTTTT	CASSSPRRGDEKLFF
TRBV29-1	TRBJ2-2	.	.	TGCAGCGTTGAAGGTAGACAGACGAACACCGGGGAGCTGTTTTTT	CSVEGRQTNTGELFF
TRBV4-1	TRBJ2-3	.	TRBD2	TGCGCCAGCAGCCAATACTTTATAGCGGGAAGAACAGATACGCAGTATTTT	CASSQYFIAGRTDTQYF
TRBV5-1	TRBJ2-7	.	TRBD1	TGCGCCAGCAGCTGGGGGACAGGGGCCGAGCAGTACTTC	CASSWGTGAEQYF
TRBV7-8	TRBJ2-5	.	TRBD2	TGTGCCAGCAGCTTAGCGCCCAGCGGGAGAGAGACCCAGTACTTC	CASSLAPSGRETQYF
TRBV4-1	TRBJ1-5	.	.	TGCGCCAGCAGCCAAGCCGGGGGAGGCAATCAGCCCCAGCATTTT	CASSQAGGGNQPQHF
TRBV25-1	TRBJ2-3	.	TRBD2	TGTGCCAGCAGCCGAATAGCGGGTGCAGATACGCAGTATTTT	CASSRIAGADTQYF